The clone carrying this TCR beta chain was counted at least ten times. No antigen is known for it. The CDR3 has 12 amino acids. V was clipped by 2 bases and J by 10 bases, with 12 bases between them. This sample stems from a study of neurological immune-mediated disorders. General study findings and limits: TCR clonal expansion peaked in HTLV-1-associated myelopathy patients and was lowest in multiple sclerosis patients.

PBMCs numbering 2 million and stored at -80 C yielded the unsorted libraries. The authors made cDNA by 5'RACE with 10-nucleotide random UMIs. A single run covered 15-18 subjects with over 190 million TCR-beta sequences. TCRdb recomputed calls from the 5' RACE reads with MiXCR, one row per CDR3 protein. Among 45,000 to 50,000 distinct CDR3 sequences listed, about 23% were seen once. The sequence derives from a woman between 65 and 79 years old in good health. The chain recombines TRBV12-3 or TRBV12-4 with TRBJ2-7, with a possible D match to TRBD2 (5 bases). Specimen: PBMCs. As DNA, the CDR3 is TGTGCCAGCAGTTTATCCGGAGGAGTCCAGTACTTC. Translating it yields CASSLSGGVQYF.